The 4 T cell receptor beta chains below were found in one sample sequenced in a study of regulatory T cells in long-lasting Graves disease. CDR3 regions were amplified by Arm-PCR using iRepertoire HTBI primers to build TCR beta libraries. TCRdb re-analysed the multiplex PCR reads in MiXCR, keeping a single row per CDR3 protein. Of about 460,000 distinct CDR3 sequences in the sample, roughly 23% were seen once. Time point indicated: persistent/refractory GD, antithyroid drugs over 5 years with positive TRAb. PBMC RNA was the source of the TCR library. The input for sequencing was peripheral blood mononuclear cells (PBMCs), taken when the disease was refractory, from a patient treated with antithyroid drugs. Receptor source: a female donor with Graves disease.

In its sample, this clonotype was seen many times. This chain joins TRBV7-2 and TRBJ2-5; 7 bases align to TRBD1. The CDR3 extends over 15 amino acids. The J segment lost 3 bases and the V segment lost 5 bases, leaving 9 bases of the junction unmatched. Germline V gives CDR1 SGHTA, CDR2 FQGNSA. CDR3 nucleotides: TGTGCCAGCAGCCCGGGACAGACCTTAAAAGAGACCCAGTACTTC. Encoded protein: CASSPGQTLKETQYF.

There are many counts of this clonotype. The chain couples TRBV6-6 to TRBJ1-2; TRBD1 might be the D (6 bases). The V gene's germline CDR1 is MNHNY and CDR2 SVGAGI (reference sequence). CDR3 length: 13 amino acids. V was clipped by 0 bases and J by 7 bases, with 9 bases between them. The CDR3 bases are TGTGCCAGCAGTTACTCGGACAGTGCTGGCTACACCTTC. Amino acid sequence: CASSYSDSAGYTF.

Only a few counts were recorded for this clonotype. The chain uses TRBV27 and TRBJ1-1, with TRBD1 as a possible D gene (5 bases). The V gene lost 5 bases and the J gene lost 1 base, with 14 bases spanning the gap. Looked up from germline, CDR1 is MNHEY and CDR2 is SMNVEV (reference sequence). This CDR3 is 15 amino acids long. For the CDR3, the DNA is TGTGCCAGCAGTCCCCGGGACTCCCGGAACACTGAAGCTTTCTTT. This codes for CASSPRDSRNTEAFF.

This rearrangement joins TRBV19 to TRBJ1-2; D remains unclear. V was pared by 3 bases and J by 4 bases, with 12 bases between. The CDR3 contains 14 residues. From germline, CDR1 is LNHDA and CDR2 SQIVND (reference sequence). The CDR3 bases are TGTGCCAGTAGTATTAACAGTGGGGTCTATGGCTACACCTTC. Encoded protein: CASSINSGVYGYTF. Using reference TRBV19 and TRBJ1-2 for the parts outside the CDR3, the full variable domain is DGGITQSPKYLFRKEGQNVTLSCEQNLNHDAMYWYRQDPGQGLRLIYYSQIVNDFQKGDIAEGYSVSREKKESFPLTVTSAQKNPTAFYLCASSINSGVYGYTFGSGTRLTVV.